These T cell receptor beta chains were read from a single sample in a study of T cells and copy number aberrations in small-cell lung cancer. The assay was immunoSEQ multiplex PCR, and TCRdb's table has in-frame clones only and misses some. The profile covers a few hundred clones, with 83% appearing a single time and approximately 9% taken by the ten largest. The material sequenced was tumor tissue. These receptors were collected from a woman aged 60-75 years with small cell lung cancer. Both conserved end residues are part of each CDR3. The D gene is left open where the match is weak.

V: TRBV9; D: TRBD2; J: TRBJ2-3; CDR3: CASSVATGTSGTDTQYF
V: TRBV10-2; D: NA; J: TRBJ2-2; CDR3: CASSGTYGELFF
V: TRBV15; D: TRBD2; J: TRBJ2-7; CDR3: CATSRDFGGYYEQYF
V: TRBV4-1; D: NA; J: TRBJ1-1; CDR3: CASSYDAGNTEAFF
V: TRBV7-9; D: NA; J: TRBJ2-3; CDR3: CASSSAGTTDTQYF
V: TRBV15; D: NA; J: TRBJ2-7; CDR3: CATSRWAESYEQYF
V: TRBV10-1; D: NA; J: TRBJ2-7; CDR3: CASSANAGASSYEQYF
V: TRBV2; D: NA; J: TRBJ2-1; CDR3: CASSTTREQFF
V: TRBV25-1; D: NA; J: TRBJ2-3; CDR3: CASTYGDTQYF
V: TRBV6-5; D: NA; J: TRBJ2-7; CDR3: CASTASWGYEQYF
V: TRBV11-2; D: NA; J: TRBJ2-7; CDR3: CASSLGTEQYF
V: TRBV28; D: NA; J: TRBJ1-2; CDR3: CASSPDRIYGYTF
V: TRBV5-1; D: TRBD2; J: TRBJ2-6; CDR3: CASSDGLAGPSGANVLTF
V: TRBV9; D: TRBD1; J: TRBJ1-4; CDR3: CASSVAQGAGEKLFF
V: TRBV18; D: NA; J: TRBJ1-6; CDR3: CASSPQPNSPLHF
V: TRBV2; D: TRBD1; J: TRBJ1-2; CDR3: CATTGTANYGYTF
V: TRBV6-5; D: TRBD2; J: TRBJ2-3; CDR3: CASSLGLAGDTQYF
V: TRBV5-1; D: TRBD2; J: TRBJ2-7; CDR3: CASSSTGWSGGVFYEQYF
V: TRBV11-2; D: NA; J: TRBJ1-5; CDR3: CASSLDMGNQPQHF
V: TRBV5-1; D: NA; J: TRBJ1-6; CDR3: CASSLGGRGSPLHF
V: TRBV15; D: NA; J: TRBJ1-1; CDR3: CATSRDFGGVAEAFF
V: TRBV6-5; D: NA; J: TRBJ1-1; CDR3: CASSRRGTEAFF
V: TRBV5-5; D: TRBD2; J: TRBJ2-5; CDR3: CASSLAIAGAPGTQYF
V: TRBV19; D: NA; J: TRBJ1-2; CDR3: CASEQGRYGYTF
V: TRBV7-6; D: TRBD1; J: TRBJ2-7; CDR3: CASSQTGQGATQEQYF
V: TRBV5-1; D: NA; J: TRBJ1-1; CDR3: CASRAGETEAFF
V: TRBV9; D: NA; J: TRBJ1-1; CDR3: CASSNWMNTEAFF
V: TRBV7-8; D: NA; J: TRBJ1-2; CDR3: CASSLLGGNYGYTF
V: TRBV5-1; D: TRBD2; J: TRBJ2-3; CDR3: CASSLLSGGGTDTQYF
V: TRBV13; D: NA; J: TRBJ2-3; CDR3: CASSLRTGIEPQYF
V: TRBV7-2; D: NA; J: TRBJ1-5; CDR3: CASSPGGIANQPQHF
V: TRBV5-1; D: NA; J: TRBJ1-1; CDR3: CASSLAPGVNTEAFF
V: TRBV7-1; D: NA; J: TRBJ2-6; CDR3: CASSRTGRGQSRANVLTF
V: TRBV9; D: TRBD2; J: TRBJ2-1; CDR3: CASSTTSGGLNEQFF
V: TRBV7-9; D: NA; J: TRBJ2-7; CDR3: CASSSTRSASYSYEQYF
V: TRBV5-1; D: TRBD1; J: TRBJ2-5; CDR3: CASSLGTGLQETQYF
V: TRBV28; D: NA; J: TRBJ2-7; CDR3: CASSLTPYEQYF
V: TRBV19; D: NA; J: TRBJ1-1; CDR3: CASSTAQNTEAFF
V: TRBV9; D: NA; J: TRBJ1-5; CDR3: CASSVGTVNQPQHF
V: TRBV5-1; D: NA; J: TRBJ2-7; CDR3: CASSLGGYTATYEQYF
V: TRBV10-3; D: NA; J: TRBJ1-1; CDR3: CAISEEGNTEAFF
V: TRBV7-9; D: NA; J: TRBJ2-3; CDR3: CASSPVGATTDTQYF
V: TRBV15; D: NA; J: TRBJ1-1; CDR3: CATTYHIGGGNTEAFF
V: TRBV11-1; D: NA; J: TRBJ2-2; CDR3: CASSLEVYTGELFF
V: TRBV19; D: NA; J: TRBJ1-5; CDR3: CASSITLISNQPQHF
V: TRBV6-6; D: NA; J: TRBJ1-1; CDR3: CASSLNSREAFF
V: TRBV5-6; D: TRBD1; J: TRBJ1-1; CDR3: CASSLGQGGAFF
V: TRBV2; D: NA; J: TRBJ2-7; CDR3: CASTDDPYYEQYF
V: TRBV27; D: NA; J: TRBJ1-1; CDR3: CASSLRAGTEAFF
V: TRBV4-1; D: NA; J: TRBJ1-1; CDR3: CASSQDLALGRIEAFF
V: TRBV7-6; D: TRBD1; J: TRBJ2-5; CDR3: CASSSRQGEKTQYF
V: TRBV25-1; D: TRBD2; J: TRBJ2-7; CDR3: CASSLAVDEQYF
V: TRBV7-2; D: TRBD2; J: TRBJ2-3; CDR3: CASSQGLAGPTSF
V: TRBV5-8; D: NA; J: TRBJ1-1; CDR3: CASSLAGITEAFF
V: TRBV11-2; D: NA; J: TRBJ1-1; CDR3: CASSLVVNTEAFF
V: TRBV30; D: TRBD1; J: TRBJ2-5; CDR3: CAWSAGQGLETQYF
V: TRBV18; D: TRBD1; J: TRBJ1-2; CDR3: CASSPPPGTDYGYTF